These T cell receptor beta chains were read from a single sample in a study of blood T cells in healthy people across ages. TCRdb called the 5' RACE reads again in MiXCR, with one record for every CDR3 protein. The sample lists roughly 2 million distinct CDR3 sequences; less than 50% were seen once. The sequencing sample was made of blood. The source is a woman between 40 and 55 years old in good health. Each CDR3 is given with its conserved first and last residue. A D gene is named only where the DNA matches it firmly. Expanded clones get a size class; other rows say once, few or many, or leave the size out.

v_gene: TRBV5-1; d_gene: NA; abundance: NA; j_gene: TRBJ2-7; CDR3aa: CASSLAGESMYEQYF; CDR3nt: TGCGCCAGCAGCTTAGCAGGGGAAAGTATGTACGAGCAGTACTTC
v_gene: TRBV20-1; d_gene: TRBD2; abundance: few; j_gene: TRBJ2-3; CDR3aa: CSARDGRTSVSTDTQYF; CDR3nt: TGCAGTGCTAGAGATGGCCGGACTAGCGTGAGCACAGATACGCAGTATTTT
v_gene: TRBV7-2; d_gene: NA; abundance: few; j_gene: TRBJ2-7; CDR3aa: CASSLDVGASEQYF; CDR3nt: TGTGCCAGCAGCTTAGATGTAGGGGCCTCCGAGCAGTACTTC
v_gene: TRBV12-5; d_gene: NA; abundance: few; j_gene: TRBJ2-7; CDR3aa: CASALECYEQYF; CDR3nt: TGTGCTAGTGCCCTCGAATGCTACGAGCAGTACTTC
v_gene: TRBV12-3/TRBV12-4; d_gene: TRBD1; abundance: few; j_gene: TRBJ2-7; CDR3aa: CASSSPGQGVNEQYF; CDR3nt: TGTGCCAGCAGTTCCCCGGGACAGGGGGTCAACGAGCAGTACTTC
v_gene: TRBV11-1; d_gene: TRBD2; abundance: NA; j_gene: TRBJ2-5; CDR3aa: CASSSPGEGHQETQYF; CDR3nt: TGTGCCAGCAGCTCCCCGGGGGAGGGGCACCAAGAGACCCAGTACTTC
v_gene: TRBV6-5; d_gene: NA; abundance: few; j_gene: TRBJ2-4; CDR3aa: CASSYSRTLAKNIQYF; CDR3nt: TGTGCCAGCAGTTACAGTCGTACACTAGCCAAAAACATTCAGTACTTC
v_gene: TRBV11-1; d_gene: NA; abundance: few; j_gene: TRBJ2-1; CDR3aa: CASSVEVGRVQFF; CDR3nt: TGTGCCAGCAGCGTAGAAGTAGGCAGGGTGCAGTTCTTC
v_gene: TRBV27; d_gene: TRBD2; abundance: NA; j_gene: TRBJ2-1; CDR3aa: CASRGRGAGGNEQFF; CDR3nt: TGTGCCAGCAGGGGAAGGGGAGCGGGGGGGAATGAGCAGTTCTTC
v_gene: TRBV20-1; d_gene: TRBD2; abundance: NA; j_gene: TRBJ2-5; CDR3aa: CSARDPGGGALGPSETQYF; CDR3nt: TGCAGTGCTAGAGATCCAGGCGGGGGGGCCTTGGGCCCTTCCGAGACCCAGTACTTC
v_gene: TRBV10-3; d_gene: NA; abundance: NA; j_gene: TRBJ1-5; CDR3aa: CAISESTLGDQPQHF; CDR3nt: TGTGCCATCAGTGAGTCGACTCTGGGTGACCAGCCCCAGCATTTT
v_gene: TRBV28; d_gene: NA; abundance: NA; j_gene: TRBJ2-7; CDR3aa: CASSSRTVILREQYF; CDR3nt: TGTGCCAGCAGTTCCCGGACAGTTATTCTGAGGGAGCAGTACTTC
v_gene: TRBV4-2; d_gene: TRBD1; abundance: NA; j_gene: TRBJ2-7; CDR3aa: CASSPGQGTVHEQYF; CDR3nt: TGTGCCAGCAGCCCGGGACAGGGGACGGTCCACGAGCAGTACTTC
v_gene: TRBV12-3/TRBV12-4; d_gene: TRBD1; abundance: NA; j_gene: TRBJ1-5; CDR3aa: CASTSQGQPQHF; CDR3nt: TGTGCCAGCACCTCACAGGGGCAGCCCCAGCATTTT
v_gene: TRBV28; d_gene: NA; abundance: NA; j_gene: TRBJ2-4; CDR3aa: CASSLSATKRNEQYF; CDR3nt: TGTGCCAGCAGTTTATCAGCGACAAAACGCAATGAGCAGTACTTC
v_gene: TRBV28; d_gene: TRBD2; abundance: few; j_gene: TRBJ2-4; CDR3aa: CASSFVAGGLQLAKNIQYF; CDR3nt: TGTGCCAGCAGTTTTGTTGCGGGGGGACTACAACTAGCCAAAAACATTCAGTACTTC